Following are 24 T cell receptor beta chains from one sample sequenced in a study of blood T cells in healthy people across ages. The second PCR ran about 6 to 11 cycles with a sample-barcoded 5' primer and J-beta primers. TCRdb independently ran MiXCR on the 5' RACE reads; one entry per CDR3 protein. This table holds some 1.5 million distinct CDR3 sequences, 25% to 30% found once. The specimen sequenced was blood. The receptor set was obtained from a woman aged 25 to 45 in good health.

Only a few counts were recorded for this clonotype. This chain joins TRBV10-3 and TRBJ1-1, with D hard to call. The CDR3 extends over 14 amino acids. Germline V gene lookup returns CDR1 ENHRY and CDR2 SYGVKD. Trimming removed 6 bases at V and 0 bases at J, with 11 bases between. The CDR3 reads CAIRAGVMNTEAFF. The CDR3 DNA is TGTGCCATCAGGGCCGGAGTGATGAACACTGAAGCTTTCTTT.

This clonotype was observed a few times. This chain connects TRBV20-1 to TRBJ2-7; 7 bases fit TRBD2. Germline lookup yields CDR1 DFQATT and CDR2 SNEGSKA (reference sequence). V shed 6 bases, J shed 2 bases, and the junction held 7 bases outside the gene matches. This CDR3 has 13 amino acids. This CDR3 is CSAPGTTTYEQYF. DNA for the CDR3: TGCAGTGCCCCCGGGACTACAACCTACGAGCAGTACTTC.

V gene TRBV4-1 combines with J gene TRBJ1-3; D is unresolved. V lost 0 bases to trimming and J lost 3 bases, with 12 bases between them. The germline V gene has CDR1 MGHRA and CDR2 YSYEKL. The CDR3 loop spans 16 amino acids. CDR3 loop: CASSQETGPGGNTIYF. The CDR3 nucleotides are TGCGCCAGCAGCCAAGAAACCGGGCCGGGTGGAAACACCATATATTTT.

The chain uses TRBV4-1 and TRBJ2-5; no definite D call. Trimming cost V 2 bases and J 5 bases, with 9 bases left between them. The CDR3 has 13 amino acids. Germline assignment: CDR1 MGHRA and CDR2 YSYEKL. The DNA for the CDR3 is TGCGCCAGCAGCCAAATCCTCCTGGAGACCCAGTACTTC. Translated: CASSQILLETQYF.

On this clonotype: One junction end does not reproduce the germline sequence, and a read error may be involved. The J gene is TRBJ2-3, the V gene TRBV4-2, with D perhaps being TRBD1 or TRBD2 (5 bases each). From germline, CDR1 is LGHNA and CDR2 YNFKEQ. The CDR3 loop spans 15 amino acids. The DNA of the CDR3 is TGTGCCGGCAGCCTGGAGCCCGGGGCCGGAGATACTCAGTATTTT. Translation gives CAGSLEPGAGDTQYF.

Regarding this clonotype: A clone one base away is much larger, so this may be a read error. This chain joins TRBV10-2 and TRBJ2-7, with TRBD1 matching over 9 bases. The CDR3 covers 13 residues. The germline gives CDR1 WSHSY, CDR2 SAAADI. The CDR3 nucleotides read TGCGTCAGCAGCCGGGACAGGGATGCCGAGCAGTACTTC. This translates into CVSSRDRDAEQYF.

This clonotype was detected a few times. The chain is built from TRBV12-3 or TRBV12-4 and TRBJ1-2, with 7 bases that match TRBD1. CDR3 length: 15 residues. With 6 bases clipped from V and 8 bases from J, the junction kept 15 bases outside the gene matches. Here the CDR3 DNA reads TGTGCCAGCAGGCTGACAGGGAAAGAGACGTGGGGCTACACCTTC. Amino acids: CASRLTGKETWGYTF.

A few counts support this clonotype. The chain uses TRBV12-3 or TRBV12-4 and TRBJ2-3, with TRBD1 as a possible D gene (7 bases). V shed 7 bases and J shed 5 bases, with 16 bases lying between them. The CDR3 loop spans 14 amino acids. The CDR3, as DNA: TGTGCCAGCACCCCAGGGGGAGGTAGAGATACGCAGTATTTT. This codes for CASTPGGGRDTQYF.

This clonotype was seen at least ten times. The chain employs TRBV7-9 and TRBJ2-7, with 8 positions matching TRBD1. This CDR3 is built from 14 residues. Germline assignment: CDR1 SEHNR and CDR2 FQNEAQ (reference sequence). J lost 0 bases, V lost 5 bases, and 3 bases had no gene match. The CDR3 sequence: CASSGRGLSYEQYF. The CDR3 bases are TGTGCCAGCAGCGGCAGGGGGCTCTCCTACGAGCAGTACTTC.

The V and J genes are TRBV5-1 and TRBJ2-3; D call uncertain. Looked up from germline, CDR1 is SGHRS and CDR2 is YFSETQ. The CDR3 consists of 14 residues. V was pared by 2 bases and J by 4 bases, with 11 bases between. DNA for the CDR3: TGCGCCAGCAGCTTTTCCGAGAACGCAGATACGCAGTATTTT. It yields the protein CASSFSENADTQYF.

The chain links TRBV2 to TRBJ1-1, with a weak D call TRBD1 (6 bases). CDR3 length equals 14 residues. V lost 7 bases to trimming and J lost 1 base, with 13 bases between them. Germline CDR1 SNHLY, CDR2 FYNNEI. The CDR3 loop reads CASTLTGGNTEAFF. CDR3 nucleotide sequence: TGTGCCAGCACCCTGACAGGAGGGAACACTGAAGCTTTCTTT.

This chain joins TRBV11-3 and TRBJ1-2, with no clear D. CDR3 length: 16 amino acids. Trimming stripped 0 bases from V and 5 bases from J, with 16 bases between. Germline V gives CDR1 SGHNT, CDR2 YENEEA. Here the CDR3 reads CASSLDLVGRRYGYTF. The DNA of the CDR3 is TGTGCCAGCAGCTTAGATCTTGTAGGTCGGCGTTATGGCTACACCTTC.

The DNA of the CDR3 is TGTGCCATCAGTGAGTCTGGGGGCGGTGGCTACACCTTC. Translation gives CAISESGGGGYTF. The chain carries TRBV10-3 and TRBJ1-2; the D gene is possibly TRBD1 (6 bases). Germline CDR1 reads ENHRY; CDR2 reads SYGVKD. This CDR3 is 13 amino acids long. V lost 0 bases and J lost 7, with 9 bases in between.

This clonotype occurred a few times. The chain carries TRBV7-3 and TRBJ2-3, with a weak D call TRBD1 (5 bases). The CDR3 contains 14 residues. Trimming cost V 2 bases and J 6 bases, with 12 bases left between them. Germline V gives CDR1 SGHTA, CDR2 FQGTGA. CDR3 residues: CASSLDSTSDTQYF. CDR3 in DNA: TGTGCCAGCAGCTTAGACAGTACATCGGATACGCAGTATTTT.

This clonotype was detected only a few times. V gene TRBV14 combines with J gene TRBJ2-6; the D is unclear. From germline, CDR1 is SGHDN and CDR2 FVKESK. The V and J ends lost 0 bases and 0 bases respectively, with 9 bases between them. This CDR3 comprises 17 residues. The CDR3 bases are TGTGCCAGCAGCCAAGATACCACCCTCTCTGGGGCCAACGTCCTGACTTTC. It codes for CASSQDTTLSGANVLTF.

The chain recombines TRBV9 with TRBJ2-1, with 10 nucleotides matching TRBD2. V shed 7 bases and J 8 bases; nucleotides not matched to a gene: 9. CDR1 is SGDLS and CDR2 is YYNGEE in the germline V gene. The CDR3 spans 14 residues. The CDR3 coding sequence is TGTGCCAGCGGGGGGGCTAGCGGGGGAGATGAGCAGTTCTTC. It is translated as CASGGASGGDEQFF.

This chain uses TRBV2 with TRBJ2-7; 9 bases fit TRBD2. Per the germline V gene, CDR1 is SNHLY and CDR2 is FYNNEI. This CDR3 is 14 amino acids long. V lost 6 bases to trimming and J lost 2 bases; unmatched junction nucleotides: 5. This chain's CDR3 is CASRVTSGPYEQYF. Here the CDR3 DNA reads TGTGCCAGCAGGGTGACTAGCGGCCCCTACGAGCAGTACTTC.

As concerns this clonotype: A read error may account for a junction end that differs from germline. The gene calls are TRBV12-3 or TRBV12-4 and TRBJ2-1; D may match TRBD1 or TRBD2 (6 bases each). There are 14 residues in the CDR3. CDR3 in amino acids: CASSAVGGSSERFF. Written as DNA, the CDR3 is TGTGCCAGCAGTGCCGTGGGGGGCTCGAGTGAGCGGTTCTTC.

This clonotype was observed many times. This rearrangement joins TRBV5-1 to TRBJ2-1; 9 bases align to TRBD1. Germline loops: CDR1 SGHRS, CDR2 YFSETQ. The CDR3 has 14 residues. V trimming: 4 bases; J trimming: 4 bases; junction bases outside the gene matches: 3. The CDR3 coding sequence is TGCGCCAGCAGCCGGGACAGGGAATACAATGAGCAGTTCTTC. Protein sequence: CASSRDREYNEQFF.

There are many counts of this clonotype. This chain connects TRBV28 to TRBJ2-7; no reliable D call. This CDR3 spans 13 amino acids. Between the trimmed V and J ends, which lost 7 bases and 1 base, there was a span of 11 bases. CDR1 is MDHEN and CDR2 is SYDVKM in the germline V gene. The DNA of the CDR3 is TGTGCCAGCAATACGGGTCTATCCTACGAGCAGTACTTC. Translation gives CASNTGLSYEQYF. Together with reference TRBV28 and TRBJ2-7, the CDR3 gives the full variable domain: DVKVTQSSRYLVKRTGEKVFLECVQDMDHENMFWYRQDPGLGLRLIYFSYDVKMKEKGDIPEGYSVSREKKERFSLILESASTNQTSMYLCASNTGLSYEQYFGPGTRLTVT.

The sample holds one count of this clonotype. This chain connects TRBV29-1 to TRBJ2-7; maybe TRBD1 (7 bases). This CDR3 is built from 13 residues. Trimming took off 7 bases at V and 1 base at J, with 14 bases between the two ends. Germline V gives CDR1 SQVTM, CDR2 ANQGSEA. CDR3: CSGLDRDSYEQYF. The CDR3 bases are TGCAGCGGACTAGACAGGGATTCCTACGAGCAGTACTTC.

Details on this clonotype: It may be a read error: a sequence one base away is much more abundant. This chain connects TRBV10-2 to TRBJ2-5; a weak D match, TRBD1 (5 bases). V lost 3 bases, J lost 13 bases, and 15 bases lay in between. The CDR3 is 12 residues long. Per the germline V gene, CDR1 is WSHSY and CDR2 is SAAADI. The DNA for the CDR3 is TGCGCCAGCAGTGACAGGGCTTACGAGCGGTACTTC. Translated, it gives CASSDRAYERYF.

The chain is built from TRBV20-1 and TRBJ1-2, with D maybe TRBD1 (5 bases). Germline CDR1 and CDR2: DFQATT and SNEGSKA (reference sequence). This CDR3 is 14 amino acids long. Trimming removed 3 bases at V and 4 bases at J, with 15 bases between. The CDR3 is CSASAGSNLYGYTF. The CDR3 DNA reads as TGCAGTGCTAGTGCAGGGAGTAACCTCTATGGCTACACCTTC.

Concerning this clonotype itself: It may be a read error: a sequence one base away is much more abundant. This sequence joins TRBV12-3 or TRBV12-4 and TRBJ2-1; TRBD2 matches at 10 bases. The V gene end was trimmed by 5 bases and the J gene end by 4 bases; junction bases not matched to a gene: 8. The CDR3 extends over 16 amino acids. The CDR3 nucleotides read TGTGCCAGCAGTCCCCGGGCTAGCGGGAGATACAATGAGCAGTTCTTC. The encoded protein is CASSPRASGRYNEQFF.